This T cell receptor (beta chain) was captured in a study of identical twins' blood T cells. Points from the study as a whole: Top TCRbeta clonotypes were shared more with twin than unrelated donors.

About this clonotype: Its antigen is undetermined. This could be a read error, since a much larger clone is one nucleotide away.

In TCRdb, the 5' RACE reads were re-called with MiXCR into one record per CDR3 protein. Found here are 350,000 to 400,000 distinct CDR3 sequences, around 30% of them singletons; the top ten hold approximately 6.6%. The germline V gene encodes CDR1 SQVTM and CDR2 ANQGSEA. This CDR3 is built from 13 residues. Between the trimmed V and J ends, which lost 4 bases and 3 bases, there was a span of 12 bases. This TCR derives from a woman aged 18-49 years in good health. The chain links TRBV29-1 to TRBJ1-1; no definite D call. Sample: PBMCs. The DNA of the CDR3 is TGCAGCGTTGCGATAGGGATAGACACTGAAGCTTTCTTT. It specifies CSVAIGIDTEAFF.